The clone carrying this T cell receptor (beta chain) was seen at least ten times. The antigen remains undetermined. This entry is derived from a study of blood T cells in healthy people across ages. Study outcomes and limitations: Unsorted PBMCs ruled out conclusive naive versus antigen-experienced comparison. Long-lived donors exceeded aged donors in naive CD4+ cells and diversity.

Germline CDR1 and CDR2: SQVTM and ANQGSEA. The CDR3 loop spans 12 amino acids. Trimming took off 4 bases at V and 5 bases at J, with 11 bases between the two ends. For the second PCR, which ran for about 6 to 12 cycles, a sample-barcoded 5' primer and a J-beta primer mix were used. Via MiXCR, TCRdb re-called the 5' RACE reads, giving one row per CDR3 protein. The repertoire includes some 1.8 million distinct CDR3 sequences, 35% to 50% of them detected once, and approximately 22% sits in the top ten. V is TRBV29-1 and J is TRBJ2-5; tentative D call: TRBD1 (5 bases). Specimen: blood. The clonotype was recovered from a human donor in good health. CDR3 amino acids: CSVAGQRETQYF. For the CDR3, the DNA is TGCAGCGTTGCAGGGCAACGGGAGACCCAGTACTTC.